The 10 T cell receptor beta chains given below trace back to one sample, sequenced in a study of shared clonotypes between healthy human individuals. Some clones are missing from TCRdb's copy, which holds only in-frame ones; the method was immunoSEQ multiplex PCR. This repertoire shows 1.5 million to 1.9 million clones, 95% to 99% found once; its top ten account for roughly 0.45%. Sequenced material: naive CD4+ T cells sorted from blood. Subset noted: CD45RA+ positively selected. The receptor source for this set is a man between 25 and 39 years old in good health.

This chain links TRBV5-1 with TRBJ2-1; the D gene is possibly TRBD2 (6 bases). Germline CDR1 reads SGHRS; CDR2 reads YFSETQ. V lost 4 bases to trimming and J lost 1 base, with 18 bases between them. This CDR3 region has 17 residues. CDR3 sequence (DNA): TGCGCCAGCAGCCCGGTTCTCGGGAGCGAATCCTACAATGAGCAGTTCTTC. As protein: CASSPVLGSESYNEQFF.

The chain is built from TRBV4-2 and TRBJ2-7; possible D gene TRBD2, 6 bases. V lost 1 base, J lost 4 bases, and 17 bases lay in between. In germline, CDR1 is LGHNA, CDR2 YNFKEQ. The CDR3 has 16 residues. CDR3 sequence (DNA): TGTGCCAGCAGCCAAGTCGAGGGAGGTCCCCCTTACGAGCAGTACTTC. This sequence encodes CASSQVEGGPPYEQYF.

The rearrangement joins TRBV6-5 to TRBJ1-2; D unresolved. CDR1 and CDR2 from the germline V gene are MNHEY and SVGAGI. The CDR3 is made up of 13 amino acids. V was clipped by 5 bases and J by 4 bases, with 11 bases between them. CDR3 residues: CASSPVGSYGYTF. DNA for the CDR3: TGTGCCAGCAGTCCCGTCGGGTCCTATGGCTACACCTTC.

The rearrangement joins TRBV5-6 to TRBJ1-3; D is ambiguous. This CDR3 is 14 amino acids long. Between the trimmed V and J ends, which lost 1 base and 4 bases, there was a span of 9 bases. CDR1 SGHDT and CDR2 YYEEEE come from the germline V gene. CDR3 residues: CASSLKQIGNTIYF. CDR3 coding DNA: TGTGCCAGCAGCTTGAAACAGATCGGAAACACCATATATTTT.

This chain links TRBV18 with TRBJ1-5; D is uncertain. The CDR3 has 15 residues. CDR1 KGHSH and CDR2 LQKENI come from the germline V gene. The V and J ends lost 3 bases and 6 bases respectively, with 15 bases between them. CDR3 bases: TGTGCCAGCTCACCTCAGAATTCGAATTCTCAGCCCCAGCATTTT. Encoded protein: CASSPQNSNSQPQHF.

This chain links TRBV11-2 with TRBJ1-5; D call uncertain. The V gene lost 5 bases and the J gene lost 3 bases, with 14 bases spanning the gap. This CDR3 comprises 15 residues. Germline V gene lookup returns CDR1 SGHAT and CDR2 FQNNGV. The CDR3 reads CASSHGRLFNQPQHF. CDR3 coding DNA: TGTGCCAGCAGCCATGGACGCTTATTCAATCAGCCCCAGCATTTT. The entire variable domain, with the rest obtained from reference TRBV11-2 and TRBJ1-5, is as follows: EAGVAQSPRYKIIEKRQSVAFWCNPISGHATLYWYQQILGQGPKLLIQFQNNGVVDDSQLPKDRFSAERLKGVDSTLKIQPAKLEDSAVYLCASSHGRLFNQPQHFGDGTRLSIL.

Comment on this clone: This sample includes further DNA sequences coding for the same CDR3. The V and J genes are TRBV15 and TRBJ1-5; D remains ambiguous. The CDR3 spans 14 residues. Germline loops: CDR1 LNHNV, CDR2 YYDKDF (reference sequence). V was trimmed by 1 base and J by 0 bases, leaving 4 bases between them. CDR3 coding DNA: TGTGCCACCAGCAGAGGGTCTAGCAATCAGCCCCAGCATTTT. Its translation: CATSRGSSNQPQHF.

CDR3 region: CASTKAGPASGELFF. As DNA, the CDR3 is TGTGCCAGTACCAAGGCGGGTCCGGCCTCCGGGGAGCTGTTTTTT. This chain joins TRBV19 and TRBJ2-2; the D gene is possibly TRBD2 (5 bases). The germline gives CDR1 LNHDA, CDR2 SQIVND (reference sequence). There are 15 residues in the CDR3. Between the trimmed V and J ends, which lost 7 bases and 6 bases, there was a span of 18 bases.

The rearrangement uses TRBV5-1 and TRBJ2-1; no reliable D call. Germline V gene data show CDR1 as SGHRS and CDR2 as YFSETQ. This CDR3 has 14 residues. V lost 0 bases and J 5 bases, leaving 9 bases between the germline ends. CDR3 sequence: CASSLVQSHNEQFF. In DNA form, the CDR3 reads TGCGCCAGCAGCTTGGTTCAGTCCCACAATGAGCAGTTCTTC.

The gene calls are TRBV5-1 and TRBJ2-7; D is tentatively TRBD1 or TRBD2 (6 bases each). The CDR3 contains 13 residues. Per germline, CDR1 SGHRS and CDR2 YFSETQ. V was cut by 0 bases and J by 6 bases, with 10 bases left in between. The CDR3 coding sequence is TGCGCCAGCAGCTTGGCCGAGGGGGGCGAGCAGTACTTC. Its translation is CASSLAEGGEQYF. Full variable domain (outside the CDR3, taken from reference TRBV5-1 and TRBJ2-7): KAGVTQTPRYLIKTRGQQVTLSCSPISGHRSVSWYQQTPGQGLQFLFEYFSETQRNKGNFPGRFSGRQFSNSRSEMNVSTLELGDSALYLCASSLAEGGEQYFGPGTRLTVT.